The 25 T cell receptor beta chains below all came from one sample that was sequenced in a study of cytomegalovirus exposure and HLA in healthy donors. Researchers ran the PCR with 60 Vbeta and 13 Jbeta primers. Sequencing was performed with immunoSEQ multiplex PCR; in TCRdb, only in-frame clones are kept and a portion is missing. The sample records 120,000 or so clones, less than 85% being singletons. The sample was PBMCs. Every receptor here comes from a man aged 50-60 years in good health and CMV-seropositive.

This clone was observed a single time. V and J are TRBV7-2 and TRBJ2-3; 9 nucleotides agree with TRBD2. This CDR3 has 13 residues. J was trimmed by 3 bases and V by 8 bases; bases with no gene match: 3. Germline lookup yields CDR1 SGHTA and CDR2 FQGNSA. The CDR3 sequence: CASGRGGTDTQYF. The CDR3 nucleotides are TGTGCCAGCGGGCGGGGGGGAACAGATACGCAGTATTTT. Drawing the rest from reference TRBV7-2 and TRBJ2-3, the complete variable domain is GAGVSQSPSNKVTEKGKDVELRCDPISGHTALYWYRQSLGQGLEFLIYFQGNSAPDKSGLPSDRFSAERTGGSVSTLTIQRTQQEDSAVYLCASGRGGTDTQYFGPGTRLTVL.

The V gene is TRBV7-9, the J gene TRBJ2-5, with TRBD2 as a possible D gene (5 bases). Trimming shortened V by 2 bases and J by 5 bases, and 9 bases separated the two germline ends. This CDR3 has 13 residues. Germline V gene data show CDR1 as SEHNR and CDR2 as FQNEAQ (reference sequence). CDR3: CASSLFGVETQYF. The CDR3 DNA is TGTGCCAGCAGCTTATTCGGGGTGGAGACCCAGTACTTC. Complete variable domain (other parts from reference TRBV7-9 and TRBJ2-5): DTGVSQNPRHKITKRGQNVTFRCDPISEHNRLYWYRQTLGQGPEFLTYFQNEAQLEKSRLLSDRFSAERPKGSFSTLEIQRTEQGDSAMYLCASSLFGVETQYFGPGTRLLVL.

This clone rates as medium-sized. The chain employs TRBV12-5 and TRBJ2-7; 7 nucleotides line up with TRBD2. The CDR3 runs to 18 residues. Germline loops: CDR1 LGHNT, CDR2 FRNRAP. Trimming removed 1 base from V and 0 bases from J; junction bases left unmatched: 12. The CDR3 DNA reads as TGTGCTAGTGGTTTGGCCCCCCGCGTACAGCGGGACTCCTACGAGCAGTACTTC. Encoded protein: CASGLAPRVQRDSYEQYF.

This clone was recorded only once. The chain combines TRBV6-1 with TRBJ1-4, with a tentative D call TRBD1 (5 bases). CDR3 length equals 15 residues. Germline CDR1 MNHNS, CDR2 SASEGT. The V end lost 6 bases, the J end lost 0 bases, and 11 bases lay between the germline ends. The CDR3 reads CASREKTATNEKLFF. The CDR3 DNA is TGTGCCAGCAGAGAAAAGACAGCAACTAATGAAAAACTGTTTTTT.

This chain joins TRBV2 and TRBJ2-1; tentatively, D is TRBD2 (6 bases). Germline V CDR1 and CDR2: SNHLY, FYNNEI. The CDR3 extends over 16 amino acids. V gave up 6 bases and J gave up 1 base, with 16 bases separating them. Written as DNA, the CDR3 is TGTGCCAGCAGGGCTACCGGGACTGGGTCCTACAATGAGCAGTTCTTC. This translates into CASRATGTGSYNEQFF.

The V gene is TRBV10-3, the J gene TRBJ1-4, with D perhaps TRBD1 (6 bases). This CDR3 has 14 amino acids. The V gene lost 6 bases and the J gene lost 8 bases, with 16 bases spanning the gap. The germline V gene has CDR1 ENHRY and CDR2 SYGVKD. The DNA for the CDR3 is TGTGCCATCAGCCAAGGACAGCTGGGGGAAAAACTGTTTTTT. Its translation is CAISQGQLGEKLFF.

This chain joins TRBV7-8 and TRBJ1-2; D uncertain. Trimming stripped 4 bases from V and 4 bases from J, with 7 bases between. The CDR3 covers 12 residues. Germline CDR1 is SGHVS and CDR2 is FQNEAQ. The CDR3 reads CASSSGLYGYTF. CDR3 in DNA: TGTGCCAGCAGCTCCGGACTCTATGGCTACACCTTC.

The chain carries TRBV7-2 and TRBJ2-5; TRBD1 matches 11 bases. Looked up from germline, CDR1 is SGHTA and CDR2 is FQGNSA. CDR3 length equals 17 residues. The trim removed 3 bases at V and 5 bases at J, leaving 11 bases unmatched. The CDR3 spells CASSFGGQGVIGETQYF. In DNA form, the CDR3 reads TGTGCCAGCAGCTTTGGGGGACAGGGGGTAATAGGGGAGACCCAGTACTTC.

This clone was counted between two and nine times. CDR3 loop: CATLRDRGFNQPQHF. The CDR3 DNA follows: TGTGCCACCCTCCGGGACAGGGGGTTTAATCAGCCCCAGCATTTT. The chain has TRBV2 and TRBJ1-5; 11 bases align to TRBD1. CDR3 length: 15 amino acids. In germline, CDR1 is SNHLY, CDR2 FYNNEI. The V segment lost 10 bases and the J segment 4 bases; nucleotides outside the gene matches: 9.

The rearrangement links TRBV18 to TRBJ2-6; no firm D call. Between the trimmed V and J ends, which lost 5 bases and 0 bases, there was a span of 5 bases. The CDR3 runs to 14 residues. The V gene's germline CDR1 is KGHSH and CDR2 LQKENI. The chain's CDR3 is CASSSSSGANVLTF. The CDR3 region has the DNA TGTGCCAGCTCATCTTCCTCTGGGGCCAACGTCCTGACTTTC.

The chain has TRBV19 and TRBJ1-1, with TRBD1 as a possible D gene (5 bases). Per the germline V gene, CDR1 is LNHDA and CDR2 is SQIVND (reference sequence). The V and J ends lost 7 bases and 0 bases respectively, with 9 bases between them. CDR3 length: 13 amino acids. The CDR3, as DNA: TGTGCCAGTATGGGGGGGATGAACACTGAAGCTTTCTTT. Protein product: CASMGGMNTEAFF.

The genes are TRBV4-1 and TRBJ1-2, with TRBD1 identical over 8 bases. The trim removed 1 base at V and 8 bases at J, leaving 9 bases unmatched. The germline V gene has CDR1 MGHRA and CDR2 YSYEKL. The CDR3 runs 15 residues. CDR3 nucleotide sequence: TGCGCCAGCAGCCAAGTAGGAGGACAGGGTGGCGGCTACACCTTC. Translating gives CASSQVGGQGGGYTF.

In this sample, this clone turned up a few times. The J gene is TRBJ2-7, the V gene TRBV4-2; a possible D gene is TRBD1 (6 bases). CDR1 and CDR2 (germline): LGHNA, YNFKEQ. The CDR3 consists of 16 residues. Deletions cut 2 bases from V and 5 bases from J, with 19 bases between. The CDR3 loop reads CASSQSVRGTGNEQYF. CDR3 DNA sequence: TGTGCCAGCAGCCAAAGTGTCAGGGGTACGGGAAACGAGCAGTACTTC.

The chain has TRBV7-2 and TRBJ1-2, with TRBD1 matching over 8 bases. The CDR3 has 15 residues. Losses at the gene ends were 4 bases for V and 6 bases for J; bases not matched to a gene: 10. Germline CDR1 is SGHTA and CDR2 is FQGNSA. The CDR3 region is CASSSFGQGADGYTF. The CDR3 DNA reads as TGTGCCAGCAGCTCCTTCGGACAGGGAGCAGATGGCTACACCTTC.

The chain employs TRBV14 and TRBJ1-3; D is unclear. Deletions cut 4 bases from V and 0 bases from J, with 7 bases between. The germline V gene has CDR1 SGHDN and CDR2 FVKESK. The CDR3 extends over 14 amino acids. This CDR3 reads CASSLRHSGNTIYF. The CDR3 DNA reads TGTGCCAGCAGCCTACGACACTCTGGAAACACCATATATTTT.

This clone was observed a few times. DNA of the CDR3: TGTGCCAGCAGTCTCTTAGCGAGGGATACGCAGTATTTT. Translated, it gives CASSLLARDTQYF. The chain uses TRBV18 and TRBJ2-3; D is perhaps TRBD2 (5 bases). Per the germline V gene, CDR1 is KGHSH and CDR2 is LQKENI. CDR3 length: 13 residues. V was shortened by 8 bases and J by 6 bases, with 15 bases between the two germline ends.

This chain joins TRBV7-9 and TRBJ2-1; TRBD2 matches 7 bases. J was trimmed by 7 bases and V by 3 bases; bases with no gene match: 6. The CDR3 totals 14 residues. Per germline, CDR1 SEHNR and CDR2 FQNEAQ (reference sequence). Written as DNA, the CDR3 is TGTGCCAGCAGCTTCGCGTATAGCGGGAATGAGCAGTTCTTC. Translating it yields CASSFAYSGNEQFF.

This clone was counted only a few times. The chain uses TRBV10-3 and TRBJ1-2; possible D gene TRBD1, 5 bases. The V gene lost 8 bases and the J gene lost 8 bases, with 15 bases spanning the gap. The CDR3 consists of 12 residues. The germline V gene encodes CDR1 ENHRY and CDR2 SYGVKD. The CDR3 here is CAIRTGGKGYTF. In DNA, the CDR3 is TGTGCCATCCGAACCGGGGGGAAAGGCTACACCTTC.

This rearrangement joins TRBV2 to TRBJ2-7; 8 bases line up with TRBD1. The V segment lost 8 bases and the J segment 4 bases; nucleotides outside the gene matches: 7. CDR1 is SNHLY and CDR2 is FYNNEI in the germline V gene. The CDR3 covers 13 residues. Written as DNA, the CDR3 is TGTGCCAGCCTCGGGCAGGGGGCTTACGAGCAGTACTTC. The encoded protein is CASLGQGAYEQYF.

This chain uses TRBV27 with TRBJ2-7, with a tentative D call TRBD1 (6 bases). The ends were cut back, 6 bases at V and 4 bases at J, with 16 bases in the middle. The CDR3 has 14 residues. Germline values: CDR1 MNHEY, CDR2 SMNVEV (reference sequence). CDR3: CASSSSGTKYEQYF. The CDR3 bases are TGTGCCAGCAGCTCCTCCGGGACAAAGTACGAGCAGTACTTC.

This chain connects TRBV21-1 to TRBJ2-1; the table's D call of TRBD2 was not tested on the DNA. TRBV21-1 is reported as a pseudogene. The CDR3 length is 19 residues. The CDR3, as DNA: TGTGCCAGCAGCAAAGCCCCGGGACTAGCGGGCCCAACCTACAATGAGCAGTTCTTC. Translated: CASSKAPGLAGPTYNEQFF.

This clone was counted a few times. The V call is TRBV2, the J call TRBJ1-1; D is unclear. Germline V gives CDR1 SNHLY, CDR2 FYNNEI. Trimming removed 8 bases from V and 0 bases from J, with 10 bases in between. CDR3 length equals 13 residues. As DNA, the CDR3 is TGTGCCAGCTTTCGGGAGGTGAACACTGAAGCTTTCTTT. As protein: CASFREVNTEAFF.

The chain links TRBV19 to TRBJ1-1; D perhaps matches TRBD1 (5 bases). This CDR3 is 13 amino acids long. Trimming removed 3 bases from V and 8 bases from J, with 13 bases in between. Germline CDR1 reads LNHDA; CDR2 reads SQIVND (reference sequence). This CDR3 reads CASSIRTGEEAFF. CDR3 coding DNA: TGTGCCAGTAGTATTAGGACGGGGGAGGAAGCTTTCTTT.

J is TRBJ1-6 and V is TRBV7-2, with TRBD1 matching over 8 bases. V lost 5 bases and J lost 7; bases outside the gene matches: 10. The length of the CDR3 is 16 residues. Germline assignment: CDR1 SGHTA and CDR2 FQGNSA. This CDR3 reads CASSTRTGLGNSPLHF. In nucleotides, the CDR3 is TGTGCCAGCAGCACCCGGACAGGGCTGGGGAATTCACCCCTCCACTTT.

V and J are TRBV27 and TRBJ1-1, with D possibly TRBD1 on 6 matching bases. CDR1 and CDR2 from the germline V gene are MNHEY and SMNVEV (reference sequence). The CDR3 length is 15 residues. Trimming removed 4 bases at V and 5 bases at J, with 17 bases between. The CDR3 DNA is TGTGCCAGCAGTTCCTACAGGGCTTACGGGACTGAAGCTTTCTTT. Amino acids: CASSSYRAYGTEAFF.